These T cell receptor beta chains were read from a single sample in a study of technical replicates of blood from a handful of donors. Assay used: immunoSEQ multiplex PCR; TCRdb lists only in-frame clones, some missing. The sample holds around 60,000 clones, 85% to 95% seen once. Sequenced sample: PBMCs. The receptors here all came from a human donor in good health. Some clones in this sample may be carry-over from other donors' samples. Each CDR3 is given with its conserved first and last residue.

>TRBV6-5|TRBJ2-3
CASSYSIWGATDTQYF
>TRBV2|TRBJ2-2
CASKLAGNTGELFF
>TRBV7-9|TRBJ2-5
CASSLRPTGDTQETQYF
>TRBV18|TRBJ1-1
CASSPSSISVNTEAFF
>TRBV5-1|TRBJ1-2
CASSANRDGYTF
>TRBV7-2|TRBJ2-7
CASSFVTASYEQYF
>TRBV5-4|TRBJ2-5
CASSLGGVSEETQYF
>TRBV2|TRBJ1-5
CASRQGAAQPQHF
>TRBV5-8|TRBJ1-2
CASSLGQFLAYGYTF
>TRBV10-3|TRBJ2-1
CAISDRDRELTYNEQFF
>TRBV2|TRBJ2-7
CASRISLAREQYF
>TRBV7-8|TRBJ2-5
CASSFHQGQGEETQYF
>TRBV2|TRBJ1-3
CASRGGSAGNTIYF
>TRBV7-2|TRBJ2-1
CASSLARGHNEQFF
>TRBV7-9|TRBJ1-1
CASSPAPGQGMHTEAFF
>TRBV7-9|TRBJ1-3
CASSLATGDSGNTIYF
>TRBV7-6|TRBJ1-1
CASSRGRNTEAFF
>TRBV9|TRBJ1-1
CASSVAPGDTEAFF
>TRBV7-2|TRBJ2-3
CASSLGTSNLGDTQYF
>TRBV18|TRBJ2-7
CASSPPGQGRSEQYF
>TRBV19|TRBJ1-2
CASSMGTGGIYGYTF
>TRBV5-4|TRBJ2-5
CASSQTRLVSGETQYF
>TRBV2|TRBJ2-1
CASSDPTRASYNEQFF
>TRBV5-5|TRBJ1-2
CASSGDSNYGYTF
>TRBV12-5|TRBJ2-1
CASGLLGADYNEQFF
>TRBV23-1|TRBJ2-7
CASSQYPRRDRGYEQYF
>TRBV12-5|TRBJ2-7
CASGLSGGRSYEQYF
>TRBV7-2|TRBJ2-7
CASSLASGTSYEQYF
>TRBV7-9|TRBJ1-2
CASSLIFGRRTNYGYTF
>TRBV5-4|TRBJ2-5
CASSPGTSGGQETQYF
>TRBV7-8|TRBJ1-2
CASSWDRVGYTF
>TRBV6-6|TRBJ1-5
CASSYSYGANNQPQHF
>TRBV9|TRBJ2-7
CASSADGGPPYEQYF
>TRBV7-9|TRBJ2-3
CASSSNTQYF
>TRBV5-6|TRBJ2-7
CASSKDRGEQYF
>TRBV10-1|TRBJ1-6
CASSESGPQSSYNSPLHF
>TRBV6-1|TRBJ1-4
CASSERTAFNEKLFF
>TRBV18|TRBJ2-1
CASSPLGAGGNNEQFF
>TRBV2|TRBJ2-3
CASSAGLAGGLGDTQYF
>TRBV6-1|TRBJ1-2
CASIEGTAANYGYTF
>TRBV7-9|TRBJ2-3
CASSTPRNRGLSTDTQYF
>TRBV30|TRBJ2-2
CAWSGGSAGPGELFF
>TRBV9|TRBJ1-4
CASSVGGTGGGDEKLFF
>TRBV10-3|TRBJ1-3
CAIRGTGTGNSGNTIYF
>TRBV7-6|TRBJ2-3
CASSRTDGSTDTQYF
>TRBV7-6|TRBJ2-2
CASSPTSGSYTGELFF
>TRBV5-6|TRBJ2-7
CASSLRGASYEQYF
>TRBV6-5|TRBJ1-2
CASRTGFGYTF
>TRBV2|TRBJ2-1
CASSEARLGSGGNEQFF
>TRBV5-1|TRBJ2-7
CASSTTGTGTFYEQYF
>TRBV9|TRBJ2-5
CASSVGTSGMTQYF